This T cell receptor beta chain was recovered during a study of human T cells and chemical hapten exposure. Whole-study results and caveats: Positively correlated with patch test score were the counts of PT1 expanded TCRs.

As concerns this clonotype: No antigen is known for it.

TCRdb passed the RACE reads through MiXCR, listing each CDR3 protein once. The top ten hold approximately 1.4% of the sample, which has 95,000 to 130,000 distinct CDR3 sequences, 9% to 14% seen once. Germline V gives CDR1 SNHLY, CDR2 FYNNEI. The CDR3 sequence is 14 residues long. V was trimmed by 7 bases and J by 7 bases, leaving 16 bases between them. Indicated time point: patch test 1, 2 weeks after DPC sensitization. Treatment meaning: therapeutic diphenylcyclopropenone sensitization with weekly scalp DPC. The J gene is TRBJ2-2, the V gene TRBV2, with D hard to call. The material was whole blood, obtained in connection with sensitization to the hapten diphenylcyclopropenone (DPC). The clonotype originates from a woman aged 50 to 65 with alopecia areata. Some clones in this sample may be carry-over from other donors' samples. In nucleotides, the CDR3 is TGTGCCAGCAACCCCCCCAGTCGGCTCGGGGAGCTGTTTTTT. It encodes CASNPPSRLGELFF.